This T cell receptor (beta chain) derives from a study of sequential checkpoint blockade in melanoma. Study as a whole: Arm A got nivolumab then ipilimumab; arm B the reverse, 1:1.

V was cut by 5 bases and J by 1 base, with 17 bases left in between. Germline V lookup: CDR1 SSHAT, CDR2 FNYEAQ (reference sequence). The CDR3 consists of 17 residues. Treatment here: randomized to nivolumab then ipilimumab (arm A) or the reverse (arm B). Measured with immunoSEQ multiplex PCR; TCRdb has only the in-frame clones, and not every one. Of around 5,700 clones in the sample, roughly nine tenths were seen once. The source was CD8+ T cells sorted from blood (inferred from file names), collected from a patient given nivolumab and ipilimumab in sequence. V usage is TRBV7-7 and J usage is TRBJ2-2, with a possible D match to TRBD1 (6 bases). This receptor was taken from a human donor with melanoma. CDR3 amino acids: CASSASSLQGNTGELFF. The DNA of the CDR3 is TGTGCCAGCAGCGCCAGTTCTCTACAGGGGAACACCGGGGAGCTGTTTTTT.